The T cell receptor beta chain under discussion was sequenced for a study of technical replicates of blood from a handful of donors. Repertoires were generated with immunoSEQ multiplex PCR, while TCRdb's copy carries only in-frame clones and drops some. The repertoire includes 65,000 to 80,000 clones, 85% to 95% of them detected once, and 0.2% to 0.3% sits in the top ten. The sequence was obtained from a human donor in good health. Sequenced: T cells isolated from PBMCs.

The CDR3 nucleotides read TGTGCCAGCTGCATCCAGGGACTGTCAGCCGGGGAGCTGTTTTTT. This translates into CASCIQGLSAGELFF. The rearrangement joins TRBV2 to TRBJ2-2; the D gene is possibly TRBD2 (6 bases). V lost 8 bases, J lost 6 bases, and 19 bases lay in between. Germline CDR1 and CDR2: SNHLY and FYNNEI. This CDR3 spans 15 amino acids.